Sequencing of this T cell receptor beta chain was carried out in a study of radiotherapy plus CTLA-4 blockade in lung cancer. Whole-study findings and limits: Following radiotherapy plus ipilimumab, tumor-derived TCR clones expanded in the blood.

The repertoire was sequenced with immunoSEQ multiplex PCR; TCRdb's copy has only in-frame clones and lacks some. This sample yields tens of thousands of clones, of which approximately 71% are seen a single time; under 3% belongs to the top ten. Chemo-refractory metastatic non-small-cell lung cancer patients were treated with focal radiation plus CTLA-4 blockade with ipilimumab. In regard to this clone: The target antigen is unknown.

J was trimmed by 8 bases and V by 8 bases; bases with no gene match: 12. Germline V gene sequence: CDR1 SQVTM, CDR2 ANQGSEA. The CDR3 runs 14 residues. This sequence originates from a human donor with non-small cell lung cancer whose response to radiotherapy plus ipilimumab could not be evaluated. The starting material was peripheral blood, obtained from a patient treated with radiotherapy plus ipilimumab. The chain combines TRBV29-1 with TRBJ2-4; 10 bases are shared with TRBD1. CDR3 DNA sequence: TGCAGCTTTATAGGACAGGGGGATGGGTACATTCAGTACTTC. Protein product: CSFIGQGDGYIQYF.